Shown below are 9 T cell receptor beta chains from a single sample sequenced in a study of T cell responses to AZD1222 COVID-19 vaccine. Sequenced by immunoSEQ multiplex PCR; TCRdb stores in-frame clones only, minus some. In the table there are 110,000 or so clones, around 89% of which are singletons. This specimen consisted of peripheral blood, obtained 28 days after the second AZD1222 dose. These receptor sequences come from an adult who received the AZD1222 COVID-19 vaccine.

For the CDR3, the DNA is TGTGCCAGCAGCTTATTCGTGGGAGGGGGACAAGAGACCCAGTACTTC. Amino acid sequence: CASSLFVGGGQETQYF. This chain uses TRBV7-9 with TRBJ2-5; perhaps TRBD2 as D (7 bases). The CDR3 is 16 amino acids. Trimming cost V 2 bases and J 2 bases, with 15 bases left between them. Germline V gene data show CDR1 as SEHNR and CDR2 as FQNEAQ (reference sequence).

CDR3 coding DNA: TGTGCCAGCAGCCAAGTGGGGGCAGATACGCAGTATTTT. This encodes CASSQVGADTQYF. The chain combines TRBV3-1 (or the pseudogene TRBV3-2) with TRBJ2-3; D tentatively reads TRBD1 or TRBD2 (5 bases each). Per the germline V gene, CDR1 is LGHDT and CDR2 is YNNKEL (reference sequence). Trimming took 1 base from V and 4 from J, leaving 6 bases between them. This CDR3 region has 13 residues.

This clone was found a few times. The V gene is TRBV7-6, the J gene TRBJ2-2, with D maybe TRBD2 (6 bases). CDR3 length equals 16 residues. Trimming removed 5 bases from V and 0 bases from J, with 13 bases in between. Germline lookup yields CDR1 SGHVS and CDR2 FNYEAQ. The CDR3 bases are TGTGCCAGCAGCCCCGGGGGTAGAGCGAACACCGGGGAGCTGTTTTTT. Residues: CASSPGGRANTGELFF.

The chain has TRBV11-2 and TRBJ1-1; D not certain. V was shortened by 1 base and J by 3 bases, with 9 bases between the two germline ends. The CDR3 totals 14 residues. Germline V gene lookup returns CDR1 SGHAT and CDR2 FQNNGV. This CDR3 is CASSLVGRDTEAFF. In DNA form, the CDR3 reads TGTGCCAGCAGCTTAGTAGGTCGGGACACTGAAGCTTTCTTT.

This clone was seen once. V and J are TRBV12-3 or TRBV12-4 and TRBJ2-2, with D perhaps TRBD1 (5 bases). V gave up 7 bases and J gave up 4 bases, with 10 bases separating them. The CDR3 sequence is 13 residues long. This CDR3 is CASNQGSTGELFF. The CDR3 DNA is TGTGCCAGCAACCAGGGCTCCACCGGGGAGCTGTTTTTT.

The CDR3 DNA follows: TGTGCCAGCAGCTTAACGGGTGCTAGCAATCAGCCCCAGCATTTT. It codes for CASSLTGASNQPQHF. J is TRBJ1-5 and V is TRBV7-9; D is undetermined. V shed 2 bases and J shed 0 bases, with 8 bases lying between them. Germline CDR1 SEHNR, CDR2 FQNEAQ (reference sequence). The CDR3 totals 15 residues.

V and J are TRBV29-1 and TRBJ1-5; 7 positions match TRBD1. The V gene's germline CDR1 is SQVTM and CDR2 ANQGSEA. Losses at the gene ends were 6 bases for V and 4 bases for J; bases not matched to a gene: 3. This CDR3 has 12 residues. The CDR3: CSVQGENQPQHF. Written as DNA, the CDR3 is TGCAGCGTCCAGGGGGAGAATCAGCCCCAGCATTTT.

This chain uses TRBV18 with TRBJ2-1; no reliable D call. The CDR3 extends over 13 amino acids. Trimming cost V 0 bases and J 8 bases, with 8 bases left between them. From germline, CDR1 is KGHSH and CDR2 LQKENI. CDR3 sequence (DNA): TGTGCCAGCTCACCACCGTCTCTGGATGAGCAGTTCTTC. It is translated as CASSPPSLDEQFF.

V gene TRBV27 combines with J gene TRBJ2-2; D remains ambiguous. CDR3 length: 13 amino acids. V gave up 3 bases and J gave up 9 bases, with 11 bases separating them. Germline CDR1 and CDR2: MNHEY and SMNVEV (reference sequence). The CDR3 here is CASSFRIGRELFF. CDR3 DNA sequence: TGTGCCAGCAGTTTTAGGATTGGCAGGGAGCTGTTTTTT.